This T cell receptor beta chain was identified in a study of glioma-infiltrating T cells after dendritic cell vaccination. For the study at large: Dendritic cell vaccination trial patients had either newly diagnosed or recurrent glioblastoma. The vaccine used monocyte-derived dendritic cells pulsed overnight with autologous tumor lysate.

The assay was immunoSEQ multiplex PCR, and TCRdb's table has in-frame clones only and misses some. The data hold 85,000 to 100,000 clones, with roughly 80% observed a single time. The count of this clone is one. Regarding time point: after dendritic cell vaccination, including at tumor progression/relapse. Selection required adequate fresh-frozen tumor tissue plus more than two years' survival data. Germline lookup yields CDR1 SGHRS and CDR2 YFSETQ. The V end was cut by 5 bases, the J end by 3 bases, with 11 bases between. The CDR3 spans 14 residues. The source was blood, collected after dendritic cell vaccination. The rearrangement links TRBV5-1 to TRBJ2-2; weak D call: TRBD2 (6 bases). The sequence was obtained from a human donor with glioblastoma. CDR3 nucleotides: TGCGCCAGCAGGGGTACGGGGGACACCGGGGAGCTGTTTTTT. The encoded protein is CASRGTGDTGELFF.